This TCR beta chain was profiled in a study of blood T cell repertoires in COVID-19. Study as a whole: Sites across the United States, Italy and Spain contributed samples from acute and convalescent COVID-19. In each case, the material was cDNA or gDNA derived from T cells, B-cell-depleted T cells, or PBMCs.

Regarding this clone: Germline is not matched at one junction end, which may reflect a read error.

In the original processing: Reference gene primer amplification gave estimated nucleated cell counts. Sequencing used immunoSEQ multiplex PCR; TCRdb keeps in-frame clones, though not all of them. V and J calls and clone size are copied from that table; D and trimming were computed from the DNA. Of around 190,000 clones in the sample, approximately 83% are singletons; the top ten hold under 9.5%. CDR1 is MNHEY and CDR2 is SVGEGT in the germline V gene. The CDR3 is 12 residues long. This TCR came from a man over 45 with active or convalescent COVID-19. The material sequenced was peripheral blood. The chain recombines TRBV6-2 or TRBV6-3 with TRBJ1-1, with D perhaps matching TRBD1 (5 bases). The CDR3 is CASSGAFAEAFF. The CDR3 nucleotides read TGTGCGAGCAGCGGGGCTTTCGCTGAAGCTTTCTTT.